The rows below give T cell receptor beta chains drawn from one sample of a study of Ad26.COV2.S vaccination and SARS-CoV-2 variants. The repertoire was sequenced with immunoSEQ multiplex PCR; TCRdb's copy has only in-frame clones and lacks some. The sample lists a few hundred thousand clones; roughly 90% were seen once. Material: peripheral blood, obtained in a trial of Ad26.COV2.S vaccine versus placebo. The receptor source for this set is a person aged 18-65 years who received the Ad26.COV2.S COVID-19 vaccine or a placebo. Both conserved end residues are part of each CDR3. Not all rows give a size; the values are once, few, many and, for expanded clones, a class.

v_gene	j_gene	abundance	CDR3aa
TRBV3-1/TRBV3-2	TRBJ1-1	once	CASSQGTGGTEAFF
TRBV4-3	TRBJ2-2	-	CASSQYHGLAGRAGELFF
TRBV2	TRBJ2-1	-	CASPSREGSYNEQFF
TRBV30	TRBJ2-2	-	CAWSFTSGGELFF
TRBV6-2/TRBV6-3	TRBJ1-2	-	CASSYSMRIPGGATVGYTF
TRBV27	TRBJ2-1	-	CASRPGGSSSYNEQFF
TRBV5-1	TRBJ2-1	-	CASSLEAGGRPEQFF
TRBV27	TRBJ1-5	-	CASSFSGGPSWPQHF
TRBV9	TRBJ2-7	-	CASSARDRVTYEQYF
TRBV6-5	TRBJ1-6	few	CASSISANSPLHF
TRBV14	TRBJ2-5	-	CASSQGGAQETQYF
TRBV18	TRBJ1-2	-	CASSPNPGQGSYGYTF
TRBV21-1	TRBJ2-1	-	CASGSYNEQFF
TRBV5-4	TRBJ2-3	-	CASSGPFPTQYF
TRBV4-3	TRBJ2-2	-	CASSQDRTLAGELFF
TRBV6-2/TRBV6-3	TRBJ1-1	-	CASSLQGSTEAFF
TRBV4-2	TRBJ1-3	once	CASSQETADSGNTIYF
TRBV7-9	TRBJ1-3	-	CASSSEGGNTIYF
TRBV6-2/TRBV6-3	TRBJ2-4	-	CASSKGGNIQYF
TRBV4-1	TRBJ2-7	-	CASSTRQALGEQYF
TRBV7-9	TRBJ2-5	-	CASSLGQVKYQETQYF
TRBV4-1	TRBJ2-6	-	CASSPRRAGGANVLTF
TRBV27	TRBJ1-4	-	CASSKAGANEKLFF
TRBV11-2	TRBJ2-7	-	CASSPTVYFSYEQYF
TRBV5-5	TRBJ2-7	-	CASSPYRDTYEQYF
TRBV14	TRBJ2-3	-	CASSQGRLAVDTQYF
TRBV7-2	TRBJ2-3	-	CASSLVAGELDTQYF
TRBV7-3	TRBJ2-1	-	CASSSTVGDEQFF
TRBV2	TRBJ2-3	few	CASIWTLSTDTQYF
TRBV7-3	TRBJ1-1	-	CASSLIGGTEAFF
TRBV14	TRBJ2-7	-	CASRKQSSYEQYF
TRBV7-2	TRBJ1-6	-	CASSPSRDSFLHF
TRBV9	TRBJ2-3	once	CASSQGDRETDTQYF
TRBV5-1	TRBJ2-3	once	CASRGQNQADTQYF
TRBV29-1	TRBJ1-4	once	CSVEGGEKLFF
TRBV24-1	TRBJ1-2	-	CATSDRDRAYGYTF
TRBV4-3	TRBJ2-2	-	CASSPRGRANTGELFF